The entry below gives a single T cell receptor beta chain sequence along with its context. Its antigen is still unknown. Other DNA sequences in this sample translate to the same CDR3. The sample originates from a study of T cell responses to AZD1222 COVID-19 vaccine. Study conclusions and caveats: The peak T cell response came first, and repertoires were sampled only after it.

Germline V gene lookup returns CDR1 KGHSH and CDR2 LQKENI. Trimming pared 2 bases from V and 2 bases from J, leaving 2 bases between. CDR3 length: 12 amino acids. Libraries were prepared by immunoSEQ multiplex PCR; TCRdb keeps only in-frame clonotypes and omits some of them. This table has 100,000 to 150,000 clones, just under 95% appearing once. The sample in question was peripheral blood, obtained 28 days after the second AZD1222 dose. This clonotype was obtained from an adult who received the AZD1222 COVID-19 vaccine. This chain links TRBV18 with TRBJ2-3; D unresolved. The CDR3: CASSPTTDTQYF. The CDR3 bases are TGTGCCAGCTCACCAACCACAGATACGCAGTATTTT.